These 26 T cell receptor beta chains originate from one sample sequenced in a study of blood T cell repertoires in COVID-19. Data came from immunoSEQ multiplex PCR; TCRdb stores just in-frame clones and leaves some out. The table lists roughly 60,000 clones, 80% to 85% of them singletons. Sequenced sample: peripheral blood. The receptors shown here come from a man aged 25 to 45 with COVID-19, enrolled during active disease.

This clone was counted a few times. This rearrangement joins TRBV27 to TRBJ1-5; no firm D call. The V and J ends lost 5 bases and 1 base respectively, with 15 bases between them. This CDR3 contains 16 residues. Per germline, CDR1 MNHEY and CDR2 SMNVEV (reference sequence). The CDR3 coding sequence is TGTGCCAGCAGTCCTCTAAAACGAGGGAGCAATCAGCCCCAGCATTTT. As protein: CASSPLKRGSNQPQHF.

The chain joins TRBV18 to TRBJ1-4; D possibly corresponds to TRBD1 (5 bases). CDR1 is KGHSH and CDR2 is LQKENI in the germline V gene. Trimming shortened V by 6 bases and J by 8 bases, and 19 bases separated the two germline ends. CDR3 length: 15 amino acids. CDR3 amino acids: CASSPPGTQGEKLFF. The CDR3 nucleotides are TGTGCCAGCTCCCCGCCCGGGACTCAAGGGGAAAAACTGTTTTTT.

The chain employs TRBV29-1 and TRBJ2-2, with D tentatively TRBD2 (7 bases). The CDR3 is 15 residues long. The V and J ends lost 5 bases and 5 bases respectively, with 18 bases between them. Germline V gene sequence: CDR1 SQVTM, CDR2 ANQGSEA. The CDR3 loop is CSVSLGAGVTGELFF. Written as DNA, the CDR3 is TGCAGCGTTTCGCTGGGGGCGGGAGTGACCGGGGAGCTGTTTTTT.

This chain joins TRBV3-1 (or the pseudogene TRBV3-2) and TRBJ2-5; 8 bases are a match to TRBD2. This CDR3 contains 14 residues. Germline lookup yields CDR1 LGHDT and CDR2 YNNKEL (reference sequence). J lost 4 bases, V lost 1 base, and 2 bases had no gene match. The CDR3 region has the DNA TGTGCCAGCAGCCAAGTCCTAGCGGGAGAGACCCAGTACTTC. It encodes CASSQVLAGETQYF.

The genes are TRBV4-1 and TRBJ1-2; D is perhaps TRBD1 (6 bases). The germline V and J ends were trimmed by 0 bases and 8 bases, with 16 bases remaining between them. CDR3 size: 15 residues. Germline V lookup: CDR1 MGHRA, CDR2 YSYEKL. CDR3 amino acids: CASSQEKDRTAGYTF. The CDR3, as DNA: TGCGCCAGCAGCCAAGAGAAAGACAGGACGGCGGGCTACACCTTC.

The V and J genes are TRBV28 and TRBJ2-2; 7 bases map to TRBD1. From germline, CDR1 is MDHEN and CDR2 SYDVKM. V dropped 4 bases and J dropped 7; count of bases not matched to a gene: 9. CDR3 length: 15 amino acids. Here the CDR3 reads CASSWDSLRGGELFF. The CDR3 region has the DNA TGTGCCAGCAGTTGGGACAGTCTACGGGGCGGGGAGCTGTTTTTT.

The chain has TRBV28 and TRBJ2-7; 12 nucleotides line up with TRBD1. The V segment lost 7 bases and the J segment 3 bases; nucleotides outside the gene matches: 4. Germline CDR1 is MDHEN and CDR2 is SYDVKM. There are 14 residues in the CDR3. The CDR3 DNA is TGTGCCAGCACCCGGGACAGGGGGCTCTACGAGCAGTACTTC. It specifies CASTRDRGLYEQYF. The whole variable domain, filled in from reference TRBV28 and TRBJ2-7, reads DVKVTQSSRYLVKRTGEKVFLECVQDMDHENMFWYRQDPGLGLRLIYFSYDVKMKEKGDIPEGYSVSREKKERFSLILESASTNQTSMYLCASTRDRGLYEQYFGPGTRLTVT.

The J gene is TRBJ1-2, the V gene TRBV6-5, with unresolved D. V was clipped by 0 bases and J by 4 bases, with 3 bases between them. CDR3 length: 12 residues. Per the germline V gene, CDR1 is MNHEY and CDR2 is SVGAGI. The CDR3 sequence is CASSYSGYGYTF. In DNA, the CDR3 is TGTGCCAGCAGTTACTCCGGCTATGGCTACACCTTC.

The J gene is TRBJ1-2, the V gene TRBV9; TRBD1 might be the D (6 bases). Germline CDR1 SGDLS, CDR2 YYNGEE. The germline V and J ends were trimmed by 3 bases and 6 bases, with 21 bases remaining between them. CDR3 length: 16 residues. The CDR3 loop is CASSDGPGKGTNGYTF. CDR3 DNA: TGTGCCAGCAGCGACGGTCCCGGTAAGGGGACAAATGGCTACACCTTC.

CDR3 sequence (DNA): TGCGCCAGCAGCCAAGAAGGTGGCGGGCTAGACGAGCAGTACTTC. This codes for CASSQEGGGLDEQYF. The chain joins TRBV4-3 to TRBJ2-7; a possible D gene is TRBD2 (5 bases). The CDR3 runs 15 residues. The V gene's germline CDR1 is LGHNA and CDR2 YSLEER. The V end lost 0 bases, the J end lost 5 bases, and 14 bases lay between the germline ends.

The chain couples TRBV6-5 to TRBJ1-6; TRBD1 might be the D (5 bases). V lost 6 bases and J 9 bases, leaving 12 bases between the germline ends. CDR3 length: 13 amino acids. Looked up from germline, CDR1 is MNHEY and CDR2 is SVGAGI. The DNA of the CDR3 is TGTGCCAGCAGGGAGGGGAGGGTTTCACCCCTCCACTTT. The encoded protein is CASREGRVSPLHF.

The gene calls are TRBV9 and TRBJ1-1, with D unresolved. V shed 4 bases and J shed 4 bases, with 11 bases lying between them. Germline lookup yields CDR1 SGDLS and CDR2 YYNGEE. The CDR3 sequence is 13 residues long. For the CDR3, the DNA is TGTGCCAGCAGCCCGAGGGTTTCCACTGAAGCTTTCTTT. Translating gives CASSPRVSTEAFF.

The V gene is TRBV2, the J gene TRBJ2-3; D is possibly TRBD1 (6 bases). Trimming stripped 6 bases from V and 2 bases from J, with 12 bases between. Germline CDR1 and CDR2: SNHLY and FYNNEI. The CDR3 totals 14 residues. For the CDR3, the DNA is TGTGCCAGCAGCCTTAGGGGGTCCACAGATACGCAGTATTTT. Translation: CASSLRGSTDTQYF.

The chain uses TRBV7-2 and TRBJ2-1; D is unclear. CDR1 and CDR2 from the germline V gene are SGHTA and FQGNSA. The CDR3 runs 12 residues. Trimming shortened V by 4 bases and J by 3 bases, and 4 bases separated the two germline ends. CDR3 nucleotides: TGTGCCAGCAGCTCCCGCTACAATGAGCAGTTCTTC. Translating gives CASSSRYNEQFF.

This chain links TRBV19 with TRBJ1-1; possible D gene TRBD1, 5 bases. Per germline, CDR1 LNHDA and CDR2 SQIVND (reference sequence). The CDR3 totals 13 residues. Trimming pared 5 bases from V and 3 bases from J, leaving 10 bases between. CDR3 sequence (DNA): TGTGCCAGTAGTGGCGGCAGGGACACTGAAGCTTTCTTT. Protein sequence: CASSGGRDTEAFF. Looking up the rest from reference TRBV19 and TRBJ1-1 gives the full variable domain: DGGITQSPKYLFRKEGQNVTLSCEQNLNHDAMYWYRQDPGQGLRLIYYSQIVNDFQKGDIAEGYSVSREKKESFPLTVTSAQKNPTAFYLCASSGGRDTEAFFGQGTRLTVV.

The chain combines TRBV5-1 with TRBJ1-1, with 8 bases that match TRBD1. The CDR3 loop spans 14 amino acids. The junction had 4 bases not matched to a gene; V was cut back by 2 bases and J by 4 bases. The germline CDR1 and CDR2 sequences are SGHRS and YFSETQ. The CDR3 sequence: CASSLRTGSTEAFF. CDR3 in DNA: TGCGCCAGCAGCTTAAGGACAGGGAGCACTGAAGCTTTCTTT.

The chain links TRBV9 to TRBJ2-7, with 8 bases identical to TRBD1. Germline CDR1 and CDR2: SGDLS and YYNGEE. This CDR3 region has 15 residues. V shed 3 bases, J shed 2 bases, and the junction held 7 bases outside the gene matches. CDR3: CASSGGNRGAYEQYF. CDR3 coding DNA: TGTGCCAGCAGCGGGGGAAACAGGGGGGCCTACGAGCAGTACTTC.

The chain joins TRBV27 to TRBJ2-7; D possibly corresponds to TRBD1 (5 bases). Germline CDR1 and CDR2: MNHEY and SMNVEV (reference sequence). This CDR3 is built from 15 residues. V lost 1 base to trimming and J lost 1 base, with 11 bases between them. The CDR3 spells CASSLFVGQSYEQYF. The CDR3 DNA follows: TGTGCCAGCAGTTTATTCGTGGGGCAGTCCTACGAGCAGTACTTC.

Here the CDR3 reads CASTGGQGMNTEAFF. CDR3 nucleotide sequence: TGTGCCAGCACGGGGGGGCAGGGGATGAACACTGAAGCTTTCTTT. The V and J genes are TRBV6-6 and TRBJ1-1; tentatively, D is TRBD1 (6 bases). The CDR3 totals 15 residues. Germline-derived CDR1 and CDR2 are MNHNY and SVGAGI (reference sequence). Trimming stripped 7 bases from V and 0 bases from J, with 15 bases between.

The chain recombines TRBV5-6 with TRBJ2-1, with TRBD2 identical over 10 bases. The germline gives CDR1 SGHDT, CDR2 YYEEEE. The CDR3 contains 14 residues. With V trimmed by 4 bases and J by 8 bases, 6 bases remained unmatched. The CDR3 nucleotides read TGTGCCAGCAGCACCGCTAGCGGGAGCTATGAGCAGTTCTTC. Encoded protein: CASSTASGSYEQFF.

The V gene is TRBV7-2, the J gene TRBJ2-7; perhaps TRBD1 as D (6 bases). Germline CDR1 and CDR2: SGHTA and FQGNSA. The CDR3 totals 15 residues. V shed 5 bases and J shed 4 bases, with 18 bases lying between them. CDR3 protein: CASSLMGARTYEQYF. CDR3 DNA: TGTGCCAGCAGCCTAATGGGGGCCCGTACGTACGAGCAGTACTTC.

The chain combines TRBV6-6 with TRBJ1-1; perhaps TRBD1 as D (5 bases). Germline CDR1 reads MNHNY; CDR2 reads SVGAGI (reference sequence). This CDR3 has 13 amino acids. V was trimmed by 7 bases and J by 3 bases, leaving 12 bases between them. The CDR3: CASTPWGDTEAFF. The DNA for the CDR3 is TGTGCCAGCACCCCGTGGGGGGACACTGAAGCTTTCTTT.

The gene calls are TRBV28 and TRBJ2-7; 11 bases fit TRBD1. Germline trimming cut 5 bases from V and 7 bases from J; bases unmatched to any gene: 10. Germline CDR1 reads MDHEN; CDR2 reads SYDVKM. This CDR3 has 15 amino acids. Here the CDR3 reads CASSITGQGGGEQYF. For the CDR3, the DNA is TGTGCCAGCAGTATAACGGGACAGGGGGGTGGGGAGCAGTACTTC.

J is TRBJ2-1 and V is TRBV7-8; D ambiguous. V was pared by 5 bases and J by 10 bases, with 15 bases between. This CDR3 comprises 13 residues. The germline gives CDR1 SGHVS, CDR2 FQNEAQ. The DNA of the CDR3 is TGTGCCAGCAGCGCACTCCCGTCCCGGGAGCAGTTCTTC. Protein: CASSALPSREQFF.

The rearrangement uses TRBV18 and TRBJ2-5; D unresolved. The CDR3 has 11 amino acids. V lost 2 bases and J 5 bases, leaving 3 bases between the germline ends. Looked up from germline, CDR1 is KGHSH and CDR2 is LQKENI. CDR3 nucleotide sequence: TGTGCCAGCTCACCAGCGGAGACCCAGTACTTC. Translated: CASSPAETQYF.

The rearrangement uses TRBV30 and TRBJ1-6; maybe TRBD1 (6 bases). This CDR3 is 12 amino acids long. Germline V CDR1 and CDR2: GTSNPN, SVGIG (reference sequence). V lost 4 bases and J lost 7, with 8 bases in between. Here the CDR3 reads CAWTRGNSPLHF. CDR3 nucleotides: TGTGCCTGGACTAGGGGGAATTCACCCCTCCACTTT.